This T cell receptor beta chain is from a study of long-term antiretroviral therapy in people with HIV. Sequencing relied on immunoSEQ assay v3.0, run at survey level. Assay: immunoSEQ multiplex PCR; the TCRdb copy retains only in-frame clones and omits some. The repertoire holds some 25,000 clones, with approximately 80% as singletons. Sequences were derived from unsorted PBMCs, sampled 3 years after starting antiretroviral therapy. The receptor was derived from a man in his forties with HIV.

CDR3 loop: CASSKPGVNTEAFF. For the CDR3, the DNA is TGTGCCAGCAGCAAACCCGGGGTGAACACTGAAGCTTTCTTT. The rearrangement uses TRBV21-1 and TRBJ1-1. TRBV21-1 is an annotated pseudogene. CDR3 length: 14 residues.